The rows below give T cell receptor beta chains drawn from one sample of a study of T-cell reconstitution after alpha-beta-depleted transplantation in children. TCRdb ran MiXCR on the PCR reads and lists one entry per CDR3 protein. The sample includes a few hundred thousand distinct CDR3 sequences, about 18% of them seen just once. The starting material was PBMCs from the stem cell graft donor, obtained from the stem cell graft. The receptors shown here come from a human donor who donated a stem cell graft to a child with acute lymphoblastic leukemia. Both conserved end residues are part of each CDR3. The order of the fields is D gene, clone size, J gene, V gene, CDR3 protein, CDR3 DNA. The D gene is left open where the match is weak. Expanded clones get a size class; other rows say once, few or many, or leave the size out.

D: TRBD2; size: .; J: TRBJ2-7; V: TRBV20-1; CDR3: CSARAGLAGASEQYF; DNA: TGCAGTGCTAGAGCCGGACTAGCGGGAGCCTCTGAGCAGTACTTC
D: .; size: few; J: TRBJ2-7; V: TRBV7-8; CDR3: CASSFPTLQGYWDEQYF; DNA: TGTGCCAGCAGCTTCCCTACGTTACAGGGCTACTGGGACGAGCAGTACTTC
D: .; size: few; J: TRBJ2-3; V: TRBV29-1; CDR3: CSVVEGESDTQYF; DNA: TGCAGCGTTGTAGAGGGGGAATCAGATACGCAGTATTTT
D: .; size: few; J: TRBJ2-1; V: TRBV5-5; CDR3: CASRPEGRNEQFF; DNA: TGTGCCAGCAGGCCCGAGGGTCGGAATGAGCAGTTCTTC
D: TRBD2; size: few; J: TRBJ2-3; V: TRBV2; CDR3: CASKGTSGSRTTDTQYF; DNA: TGTGCCAGCAAGGGGACTAGCGGGTCCCGTACAACAGATACGCAGTATTTT
D: .; size: few; J: TRBJ2-3; V: TRBV14; CDR3: CASSQVTLGADTQYF; DNA: TGTGCCAGCAGCCAAGTAACCCTCGGCGCAGATACGCAGTATTTT
D: TRBD2; size: few; J: TRBJ2-7; V: TRBV20-1; CDR3: CSARPAGEMGQYF; DNA: TGCAGTGCTAGACCAGCGGGGGAAATGGGGCAGTACTTC
D: .; size: .; J: TRBJ1-1; V: TRBV6-5; CDR3: CASSYSGASIEAFF; DNA: TGTGCCAGCAGTTACTCGGGGGCCTCGATAGAAGCTTTCTTT
D: .; size: .; J: TRBJ1-5; V: TRBV27; CDR3: CASSLRATAGQPQHF; DNA: TGTGCCAGCAGTTTACGGGCTACCGCGGGTCAGCCCCAGCATTTT
D: .; size: .; J: TRBJ2-1; V: TRBV2; CDR3: CASSEGGVSVVNEQFF; DNA: TGTGCCAGCAGTGAAGGTGGAGTTAGCGTAGTAAATGAGCAGTTCTTC
D: TRBD1; size: .; J: TRBJ2-1; V: TRBV2; CDR3: CASRETGGSDEQFF; DNA: TGTGCCAGCAGGGAGACAGGGGGCTCGGATGAGCAGTTCTTC
D: TRBD2; size: few; J: TRBJ2-1; V: TRBV18; CDR3: CASSPPGGRAHNEQFF; DNA: TGTGCCAGCTCACCCCCTGGCGGGAGGGCCCACAATGAGCAGTTCTTC
D: .; size: few; J: TRBJ2-7; V: TRBV5-6; CDR3: CASSLRPSYYEQYF; DNA: TGTGCCAGCAGCTTGAGACCGTCTTACTACGAGCAGTACTTC
D: .; size: few; J: TRBJ1-6; V: TRBV7-8; CDR3: CASSIYHGFGRGNSPLHF; DNA: TGTGCCAGCAGCATTTACCACGGGTTTGGTCGAGGAAATTCACCCCTCCACTTT
D: .; size: few; J: TRBJ2-1; V: TRBV27; CDR3: CASSKRPHNEQFF; DNA: TGTGCCAGCAGTAAACGACCCCACAATGAGCAGTTCTTC
D: .; size: few; J: TRBJ1-3; V: TRBV12-3/TRBV12-4; CDR3: CASSRGRQSSGNTIYF; DNA: TGTGCCAGCAGTCGCGGACGTCAGAGCTCTGGAAACACCATATATTTT
D: .; size: .; J: TRBJ2-7; V: TRBV29-1; CDR3: CSVERAGKEQYF; DNA: TGCAGCGTTGAGCGGGCAGGGAAAGAGCAGTACTTC
D: TRBD1; size: .; J: TRBJ2-2; V: TRBV12-3/TRBV12-4; CDR3: CASRTGGSGELFF; DNA: TGTGCCAGCAGGACAGGGGGCTCCGGGGAGCTGTTTTTT
D: .; size: .; J: TRBJ2-2; V: TRBV12-3/TRBV12-4; CDR3: CASRSRTNGELFF; DNA: TGTGCCAGCCGTTCCCGGACGAACGGGGAGCTGTTTTTT
D: .; size: few; J: TRBJ2-5; V: TRBV20-1; CDR3: CSAPPGASVETQYF; DNA: TGCAGTGCTCCCCCAGGAGCTTCGGTAGAGACCCAGTACTTC
D: .; size: many; J: TRBJ2-3; V: TRBV12-3/TRBV12-4; CDR3: CASSLTADTQYF; DNA: TGTGCCAGCAGTTTGACCGCAGATACGCAGTATTTT
D: .; size: .; J: TRBJ2-3; V: TRBV7-6; CDR3: CASSLSSHSTDTQYF; DNA: TGTGCCAGCAGCTTAAGTTCCCACTCCACAGATACGCAGTATTTT
D: .; size: .; J: TRBJ2-5; V: TRBV5-5; CDR3: CASSFIPAEETQYF; DNA: TGTGCCAGCAGCTTCATTCCGGCCGAAGAGACCCAGTACTTC
D: .; size: .; J: TRBJ2-7; V: TRBV5-1; CDR3: CASSLDGGLGQYF; DNA: TGCGCCAGCAGCTTGGATGGGGGGTTGGGGCAGTACTTC
D: TRBD2; size: .; J: TRBJ2-5; V: TRBV7-9; CDR3: CASSRLAGPFQETQYF; DNA: TGTGCCAGCAGCCGCCTAGCGGGCCCGTTTCAAGAGACCCAGTACTTC
D: .; size: few; J: TRBJ1-5; V: TRBV12-3/TRBV12-4; CDR3: CASSLAGSGNQPQHF; DNA: TGTGCCAGCAGTTTGGCGGGCTCGGGCAATCAGCCCCAGCATTTT
D: .; size: .; J: TRBJ1-2; V: TRBV29-1; CDR3: CSVLSPRVGYTF; DNA: TGCAGCGTTCTCAGCCCCAGGGTTGGCTACACCTTC
D: TRBD2; size: once; J: TRBJ2-1; V: TRBV7-2; CDR3: CASSSLAGIYNEQFF; DNA: TGTGCCAGCAGCTCACTAGCGGGAATCTACAATGAGCAGTTCTTC
D: TRBD2; size: few; J: TRBJ2-3; V: TRBV20-1; CDR3: CSARRRASGGDTQYF; DNA: TGCAGTGCTAGAAGACGGGCTAGCGGGGGGGATACGCAGTATTTT
D: TRBD2; size: .; J: TRBJ2-1; V: TRBV27; CDR3: CASRELAGSNEQFF; DNA: TGTGCCAGCAGAGAACTAGCGGGGAGCAATGAGCAGTTCTTC
D: TRBD2; size: .; J: TRBJ2-1; V: TRBV5-1; CDR3: CASSPLSGSALSYNEQFF; DNA: TGCGCCAGCAGCCCACTTAGCGGGAGTGCCCTCTCCTACAATGAGCAGTTCTTC
D: TRBD2; size: .; J: TRBJ2-1; V: TRBV29-1; CDR3: CSSGERDFEQFF; DNA: TGCAGCTCCGGTGAGCGGGACTTTGAGCAGTTCTTC
D: TRBD1; size: .; J: TRBJ1-5; V: TRBV12-3/TRBV12-4; CDR3: CASSRQGSVQPQHF; DNA: TGTGCCAGCAGTCGACAGGGCAGTGTTCAGCCCCAGCATTTT
D: TRBD1; size: few; J: TRBJ2-7; V: TRBV15; CDR3: CATSKMNRGSYEQYF; DNA: TGTGCCACCAGCAAGATGAACAGGGGAAGCTACGAGCAGTACTTC
D: .; size: few; J: TRBJ2-1; V: TRBV11-3; CDR3: CASSLGKGRRAVYNEQFF; DNA: TGTGCCAGCAGCTTAGGAAAGGGACGTAGGGCCGTCTACAATGAGCAGTTCTTC
D: TRBD1; size: .; J: TRBJ2-3; V: TRBV5-5; CDR3: CASSLETQTGWRDTQYF; DNA: TGTGCCAGCAGCTTGGAAACCCAGACAGGGTGGAGAGATACGCAGTATTTT
D: TRBD2; size: few; J: TRBJ2-1; V: TRBV5-1; CDR3: CASSLEASGREEFF; DNA: TGCGCCAGCAGCTTGGAGGCTAGCGGGAGAGAGGAGTTCTTC
D: .; size: .; J: TRBJ2-7; V: TRBV7-2; CDR3: CASSIARGPKRSYEQYF; DNA: TGTGCCAGCAGCATAGCCAGAGGGCCGAAGAGGTCCTACGAGCAGTACTTC
D: TRBD1; size: few; J: TRBJ2-2; V: TRBV10-3; CDR3: CASKQGGEVTGELFF; DNA: TGTGCCTCGAAACAGGGGGGCGAGGTCACCGGGGAGCTGTTTTTT
D: .; size: few; J: TRBJ2-4; V: TRBV15; CDR3: CATSRRTLGQTQYF; DNA: TGTGCCACCAGCAGACGTACTCTCGGACAGACTCAGTACTTC
D: TRBD2; size: .; J: TRBJ2-7; V: TRBV7-6; CDR3: CASSLTPLPGTRGYEQYF; DNA: TGTGCCAGCAGCCTCACCCCTTTACCCGGGACTAGGGGTTACGAGCAGTACTTC
D: .; size: .; J: TRBJ2-2; V: TRBV9; CDR3: CASSVVQNTGELFF; DNA: TGTGCCAGCAGCGTAGTCCAGAACACCGGGGAGCTGTTTTTT
D: .; size: .; J: TRBJ1-1; V: TRBV7-8; CDR3: CASSGGGRVAFF; DNA: TGTGCCAGCAGCGGGGGGGGTCGGGTGGCTTTCTTT
D: TRBD2; size: .; J: TRBJ2-3; V: TRBV15; CDR3: CATSSPAGGTDTQYF; DNA: TGTGCCACCAGCAGCCCAGCGGGGGGCACAGATACGCAGTATTTT
D: .; size: few; J: TRBJ2-3; V: TRBV20-1; CDR3: CSARDRRRGVDTQYF; DNA: TGCAGTGCTAGAGACCGGAGGAGGGGGGTAGATACGCAGTATTTT
D: .; size: .; J: TRBJ2-3; V: TRBV12-3/TRBV12-4; CDR3: CASTLGEGAKRTDTQYF; DNA: TGTGCCAGCACCCTAGGGGAGGGGGCTAAGCGCACAGATACGCAGTATTTT
D: .; size: .; J: TRBJ2-7; V: TRBV27; CDR3: CASSSDLTVTYEQYF; DNA: TGTGCCAGCAGTTCCGACCTGACGGTGACCTACGAGCAGTACTTC
D: .; size: few; J: TRBJ2-7; V: TRBV7-9; CDR3: CASSSTLGYEQYF; DNA: TGTGCCAGCAGCTCAACCCTGGGCTACGAGCAGTACTTC
D: .; size: few; J: TRBJ2-3; V: TRBV18; CDR3: CASSPLSGHSNTDTQYF; DNA: TGTGCCAGCTCACCACTTTCGGGACATTCCAACACAGATACGCAGTATTTT
D: TRBD1; size: few; J: TRBJ2-7; V: TRBV7-9; CDR3: CASSLGSGQGIYEQYF; DNA: TGTGCCAGCAGCTTAGGGTCGGGACAGGGGATCTACGAGCAGTACTTC
D: .; size: few; J: TRBJ1-1; V: TRBV10-3; CDR3: CAITAQLGTEAFF; DNA: TGTGCCATCACGGCACAGCTGGGTACTGAAGCTTTCTTT
D: TRBD1; size: many; J: TRBJ2-7; V: TRBV9; CDR3: CASSPRDRVYEQYF; DNA: TGTGCCAGCAGCCCCCGGGACAGGGTCTACGAGCAGTACTTC
D: TRBD1; size: .; J: TRBJ1-1; V: TRBV29-1; CDR3: CSVGSGGASEAFF; DNA: TGCAGCGTTGGTTCAGGGGGCGCATCTGAAGCTTTCTTT
D: .; size: .; J: TRBJ1-2; V: TRBV29-1; CDR3: CSVAVAFYGYTF; DNA: TGCAGCGTTGCAGTAGCTTTCTATGGCTACACCTTC
D: TRBD2; size: few; J: TRBJ2-1; V: TRBV9; CDR3: CASSGTGGRTSGRAYNEQFF; DNA: TGTGCCAGCAGCGGCACAGGGGGGAGGACTAGCGGGAGGGCCTACAATGAGCAGTTCTTC
D: .; size: few; J: TRBJ2-1; V: TRBV7-9; CDR3: CASSLGSNPSEQFF; DNA: TGTGCCAGCAGCTTAGGGTCCAATCCCAGTGAGCAGTTCTTC
D: .; size: .; J: TRBJ2-5; V: TRBV27; CDR3: CASSLSGTALYQETQYF; DNA: TGTGCCAGCAGTTTATCCGGCACTGCTCTTTACCAAGAGACCCAGTACTTC
D: TRBD2; size: .; J: TRBJ2-7; V: TRBV7-2; CDR3: CASRKLGLAGDLYF; DNA: TGTGCCAGCAGGAAACTGGGACTAGCGGGAGATCTGTACTTC
D: TRBD2; size: few; J: TRBJ2-7; V: TRBV5-1; CDR3: CASSIWTSGSYEQYF; DNA: TGCGCCAGCAGCATCTGGACTAGCGGGTCCTACGAGCAGTACTTC